Below are 30 T cell receptor beta chains sequenced from a single sample in a study of blood T cell repertoires in COVID-19 (dated by TCRdb to about 2020). The library was built by means of the immunoSEQ multiplex PCR assay. What TCRdb holds here is the immuneACCESS table cut down to in-frame rearrangements. Part of the clones is not present; checked against another copy, under half of the missing clones reflect an unresolved V gene, and the others are unexplained. The sample includes approximately 65,000 clones, with about 83% observed a single time. The top ten hold roughly 20% of the sample. Input material: peripheral blood. The receptors come from a human donor in a cohort sampled during active COVID-19.

The rearrangement links TRBV6-2 or TRBV6-3 to TRBJ2-5, with a tentative D call TRBD2 (5 bases). The CDR3 sequence is 15 residues long. V was pared by 0 bases and J by 4 bases, with 12 bases between. CDR1 is MNHEY and CDR2 is SVGEGT in the germline V gene. CDR3 residues: CASSYSINEGETQYF. CDR3 bases: TGTGCCAGCAGTTACTCGATAAATGAGGGAGAGACCCAGTACTTC.

This clone has just one count. The rearrangement uses TRBV6-5 and TRBJ2-3; TRBD1 is a possible D gene (6 bases). The CDR3 sequence is 14 residues long. V lost 6 bases to trimming and J lost 3 bases, with 13 bases between them. Germline values: CDR1 MNHEY, CDR2 SVGAGI. In DNA, the CDR3 is TGTGCCAGCAGCGCCCCCAGGGGTACAGATACGCAGTATTTT. It encodes CASSAPRGTDTQYF.

A word on this clone: Other nucleotide sequences in the sample specify the same CDR3. The V and J genes are TRBV28 and TRBJ2-6, with a weak D call TRBD2 (6 bases). With 7 bases removed from V and 4 bases from J, the gap between germline ends came to 14 bases. Germline V gene data show CDR1 as MDHEN and CDR2 as SYDVKM. There are 15 residues in the CDR3. The CDR3 protein is CASTPGVTGANVLTF. The CDR3 nucleotides are TGTGCCAGCACCCCGGGGGTGACCGGGGCCAACGTCCTGACTTTC.

This clone was recorded once. V is TRBV5-1 and J is TRBJ2-1, with 7 bases fitting TRBD2. Per germline, CDR1 SGHRS and CDR2 YFSETQ. The trim removed 0 bases at V and 6 bases at J, leaving 3 bases unmatched. The length of the CDR3 is 14 residues. CDR3 in amino acids: CASSLAGGSNEQFF. The CDR3, as DNA: TGCGCCAGCAGCTTGGCGGGGGGTAGCAATGAGCAGTTCTTC.

The rearrangement links TRBV5-4 to TRBJ1-1; D gene ambiguous. The CDR3 has 15 amino acids. V was cut by 4 bases and J by 1 base, with 14 bases left in between. Germline CDR1 and CDR2: SGHNT and YYREEE (reference sequence). CDR3 residues: CASSPYSPGNTEAFF. The CDR3 bases are TGTGCCAGCAGCCCGTACTCGCCAGGGAACACTGAAGCTTTCTTT.

This sequence joins TRBV5-1 and TRBJ1-4; 9 nucleotides line up with TRBD1. Germline V gene lookup returns CDR1 SGHRS and CDR2 YFSETQ. Losses at the gene ends were 4 bases for V and 5 bases for J; bases not matched to a gene: 6. The CDR3 loop spans 15 amino acids. The chain's CDR3 is CASSPGGTGNEKLFF. CDR3 nucleotides: TGCGCCAGCAGCCCGGGGGGGACAGGGAATGAAAAACTGTTTTTT.

This chain connects TRBV7-8 to TRBJ2-3; TRBD1 might be the D (6 bases). CDR1 is SGHVS, CDR2 FQNEAQ, per germline. V lost 5 bases and J 7 bases, leaving 13 bases between the germline ends. This CDR3 has 13 residues. The chain's CDR3 is CASSPSRGNTQYF. CDR3 nucleotide sequence: TGTGCCAGCAGCCCTTCCAGGGGAAATACGCAGTATTTT.

This clone appeared a few times. This chain uses TRBV3-1 (or the pseudogene TRBV3-2) with TRBJ2-1, with TRBD2 as a possible D gene (6 bases). V was shortened by 7 bases and J by 12 bases, with 22 bases between the two germline ends. Per the germline V gene, CDR1 is LGHDT and CDR2 is YNNKEL (reference sequence). The CDR3 totals 14 residues. The DNA of the CDR3 is TGTGCCAGCACCCCCAGTGCGGGGAAAGAGGGGCAGTTCTTC. This codes for CASTPSAGKEGQFF.

The chain uses TRBV4-1 and TRBJ2-7; D is perhaps TRBD2 (5 bases). Trimming cost V 0 bases and J 4 bases, with 7 bases left between them. There are 13 residues in the CDR3. Germline CDR1 and CDR2: MGHRA and YSYEKL. CDR3 DNA: TGCGCCAGCAGCCAAGATTGGGAGTACGAGCAGTACTTC. It codes for CASSQDWEYEQYF.

V and J are TRBV4-3 and TRBJ1-3, with unresolved D. The CDR3 extends over 14 amino acids. Germline V lookup: CDR1 LGHNA, CDR2 YSLEER. V was pared by 2 bases and J by 6 bases, with 11 bases between. CDR3 coding DNA: TGCGCCAGCAGCCAACACGGGGTCCAAAACACCATATATTTT. Its protein is CASSQHGVQNTIYF.

This clone was seen a few times. This sequence joins TRBV30 and TRBJ1-5; D is uncertain. Germline V CDR1 and CDR2: GTSNPN, SVGIG (reference sequence). The CDR3 is 15 residues long. Trimming cost V 1 base and J 1 base, with 11 bases left between them. CDR3 DNA sequence: TGTGCCTGGAGTGCCGGGTCGTTGAGCAATCAGCCCCAGCATTTT. This gives the protein CAWSAGSLSNQPQHF.

CDR3 sequence reads: CASSLGTGSRAGELFF. DNA of the CDR3: TGCGCCAGCAGCTTGGGGACAGGGAGTCGCGCCGGGGAGCTGTTTTTT. The rearrangement joins TRBV5-1 to TRBJ2-2; the match to TRBD1 covers 8 bases. J was trimmed by 6 bases and V by 0 bases; bases with no gene match: 7. This CDR3 is built from 16 residues. Germline V gene sequence: CDR1 SGHRS, CDR2 YFSETQ. Supplemented by reference TRBV5-1 and TRBJ2-2, the full variable domain reads KAGVTQTPRYLIKTRGQQVTLSCSPISGHRSVSWYQQTPGQGLQFLFEYFSETQRNKGNFPGRFSGRQFSNSRSEMNVSTLELGDSALYLCASSLGTGSRAGELFFGEGSRLTVL.

This clone came up a few times. The chain couples TRBV15 to TRBJ2-3, with D hard to call. CDR1 LNHNV and CDR2 YYDKDF come from the germline V gene (reference sequence). V dropped 0 bases and J dropped 4 bases, with 14 bases sitting between them. CDR3 size: 16 residues. The CDR3 sequence is CATSRDYNTAADTQYF. The CDR3 DNA reads as TGTGCCACCAGCAGAGATTATAATACAGCCGCAGATACGCAGTATTTT.

This sequence joins TRBV24-1 and TRBJ1-3; no reliable D call. The V gene's germline CDR1 is KGHDR and CDR2 SFDVKD. Trimming stripped 3 bases from V and 1 base from J, with 21 bases between. CDR3 size: 19 residues. The CDR3 coding sequence is TGTGCCACCAGTGATCCTCCCTTTTTGGGAGGGAGGTCTGGAAACACCATATATTTT. This sequence encodes CATSDPPFLGGRSGNTIYF.

This chain connects TRBV7-8 to TRBJ1-6; D remains ambiguous. This CDR3 region has 15 residues. CDR1 and CDR2 (germline): SGHVS, FQNEAQ. Between the trimmed V and J ends, which lost 0 bases and 6 bases, there was a span of 9 bases. CDR3 coding DNA: TGTGCCAGCAGCTTAGCATGGAGCCTTAATTCACCCCTCCACTTT. It encodes CASSLAWSLNSPLHF.

A single count supports this clone. The chain couples TRBV7-9 to TRBJ2-1, with TRBD2 matching 10 bases. This CDR3 spans 16 amino acids. Germline V gene data show CDR1 as SEHNR and CDR2 as FQNEAQ (reference sequence). Trimming cost V 5 bases and J 0 bases; bases outside gene matches: 4. The CDR3 here is CASSGPSGSSYNEQFF. CDR3 nucleotide sequence: TGTGCCAGCAGCGGACCTAGCGGGAGCTCCTACAATGAGCAGTTCTTC.

The CDR3 sequence: CATSAGGRGTQTQYF. The CDR3 DNA sequence: TGTGCCACCAGTGCAGGCGGGAGGGGGACCCAGACCCAGTACTTC. The V and J genes are TRBV24-1 and TRBJ2-5; 9 positions agree with TRBD2. Germline V gene lookup returns CDR1 KGHDR and CDR2 SFDVKD. The CDR3 runs 15 residues. Trimming cost V 5 bases and J 6 bases; bases outside gene matches: 9.

V usage is TRBV6-2 or TRBV6-3 and J usage is TRBJ1-5, with 11 bases fitting TRBD1. The CDR3 covers 15 residues. Germline V gives CDR1 MNHEY, CDR2 SVGEGT. V dropped 4 bases and J dropped 8; count of bases not matched to a gene: 7. This CDR3 is CASSSNPGQGEPQHF. In DNA, the CDR3 is TGTGCCAGCAGTTCGAATCCGGGACAGGGGGAGCCCCAGCATTTT.

The rearrangement joins TRBV11-2 to TRBJ2-2, with TRBD2 identical over 12 bases. The V segment lost 4 bases and the J segment 2 bases; nucleotides outside the gene matches: 5. This CDR3 has 17 residues. Germline values: CDR1 SGHAT, CDR2 FQNNGV. CDR3: CASSSLGLAGNTGELFF. The CDR3 region has the DNA TGTGCCAGCAGCTCCCTCGGACTAGCGGGAAACACCGGGGAGCTGTTTTTT.

The J gene is TRBJ1-2, the V gene TRBV7-6; D might be TRBD1 (6 bases). V lost 5 bases to trimming and J lost 8 bases, with 21 bases between them. The CDR3 is made up of 15 amino acids. Looked up from germline, CDR1 is SGHVS and CDR2 is FNYEAQ. The CDR3 region has the DNA TGTGCCAGCAGCCCCGAAACCGGGGGGGCGTACGGCTACACCTTC. Encoded protein: CASSPETGGAYGYTF.

The gene calls are TRBV24-1 and TRBJ1-2; the match to TRBD1 covers 7 bases. CDR1 is KGHDR, CDR2 SFDVKD, per germline. The length of the CDR3 is 14 residues. Trimming removed 3 bases from V and 6 bases from J; junction bases left unmatched: 6. The CDR3 DNA reads TGTGCCACCAGTGATCCGGTACAGGGGAATGGCTACACCTTC. Translating it yields CATSDPVQGNGYTF.

This rearrangement joins TRBV10-3 to TRBJ2-3; 9 nucleotides match TRBD1. The CDR3 spans 14 residues. Trimming took 11 bases from V and 1 from J; bases not matched to a gene: 7. Germline V CDR1 and CDR2: ENHRY, SYGVKD. The CDR3 nucleotides are TGTGCCGGGTCGGACAGGGGAGGCACAGATACGCAGTATTTT. As protein: CAGSDRGGTDTQYF.

V is TRBV7-6 and J is TRBJ2-1, with 8 nucleotides matching TRBD2. V lost 3 bases and J lost 8; bases outside the gene matches: 18. This CDR3 is 18 amino acids long. The V gene's germline CDR1 is SGHVS and CDR2 FNYEAQ. CDR3: CASSFFPPAGAGRYEQFF. The DNA for the CDR3 is TGTGCCAGCAGCTTTTTCCCCCCAGCGGGGGCCGGGAGATATGAGCAGTTCTTC.

Notes on this clone: Different DNA sequences within this sample yield the same CDR3. The rearrangement links TRBV5-1 to TRBJ2-5, with D hard to call. The CDR3 sequence is 14 residues long. Germline CDR1 is SGHRS and CDR2 is YFSETQ. Trimming stripped 0 bases from V and 2 bases from J, with 8 bases between. The CDR3: CASSLVGGQETQYF. Here the CDR3 DNA reads TGCGCCAGCAGCTTGGTCGGCGGACAAGAGACCCAGTACTTC.

The J gene is TRBJ2-7, the V gene TRBV5-8; D gene unclear. The CDR3 is 15 amino acids. V was trimmed by 4 bases and J by 8 bases, leaving 22 bases between them. From germline, CDR1 is SGHTS and CDR2 YDEGEE. CDR3 in amino acids: CASSHNRGQALKQYF. The CDR3 DNA sequence: TGTGCCAGCAGCCATAATCGTGGTCAGGCCCTCAAGCAGTACTTC.

V and J are TRBV19 and TRBJ2-5; 9 nucleotides agree with TRBD1. Looked up from germline, CDR1 is LNHDA and CDR2 is SQIVND (reference sequence). Germline trimming cut 4 bases from V and 4 bases from J; bases unmatched to any gene: 7. The CDR3 is 15 amino acids. The CDR3 protein is CASSTGQGRGETQYF. In DNA, the CDR3 is TGTGCCAGTAGTACGGGACAGGGTAGGGGAGAGACCCAGTACTTC.

In its sample, this clone was seen once. The V and J genes are TRBV18 and TRBJ1-2; the D gene is possibly TRBD1 (6 bases). V was pared by 1 base and J by 3 bases, with 12 bases between. The CDR3 loop spans 15 amino acids. In germline, CDR1 is KGHSH, CDR2 LQKENI. This CDR3 reads CASSPLRDTDYGYTF. The CDR3 nucleotides read TGTGCCAGCTCACCACTAAGGGACACCGACTATGGCTACACCTTC.

Worth noting for this clone: The same CDR3 also results from other DNA sequences found in this sample. The chain couples TRBV3-1 (or the pseudogene TRBV3-2) to TRBJ1-2; D is unresolved. The germline V and J ends were trimmed by 4 bases and 1 base, with 7 bases remaining between them. Germline CDR1 is LGHDT and CDR2 is YNNKEL (reference sequence). The CDR3 is 13 residues long. This CDR3 reads CASSPPSNYGYTF. CDR3 in DNA: TGTGCCAGCAGCCCGCCGAGTAACTATGGCTACACCTTC.

The chain is built from TRBV6-4 and TRBJ2-7, with a weak D call TRBD2 (7 bases). Germline CDR1 and CDR2: MRHNA and SNTAGT. This CDR3 comprises 18 residues. V gave up 2 bases and J gave up 3 bases, with 23 bases separating them. The CDR3 bases are TGTGCCAGCAGTGACAAGGGCGGGGGCCTAGGGAGGGTCTACGAGCAGTACTTC. This translates into CASSDKGGGLGRVYEQYF.

This chain links TRBV19 with TRBJ2-2; 8 bases map to TRBD1. Trimming cost V 6 bases and J 2 bases; bases outside gene matches: 5. Germline-derived CDR1 and CDR2 are LNHDA and SQIVND (reference sequence). The CDR3 totals 15 residues. Here the CDR3 reads CASSLGQGNTGELFF. CDR3 DNA: TGTGCCAGTAGCCTCGGACAGGGAAACACCGGGGAGCTGTTTTTT.